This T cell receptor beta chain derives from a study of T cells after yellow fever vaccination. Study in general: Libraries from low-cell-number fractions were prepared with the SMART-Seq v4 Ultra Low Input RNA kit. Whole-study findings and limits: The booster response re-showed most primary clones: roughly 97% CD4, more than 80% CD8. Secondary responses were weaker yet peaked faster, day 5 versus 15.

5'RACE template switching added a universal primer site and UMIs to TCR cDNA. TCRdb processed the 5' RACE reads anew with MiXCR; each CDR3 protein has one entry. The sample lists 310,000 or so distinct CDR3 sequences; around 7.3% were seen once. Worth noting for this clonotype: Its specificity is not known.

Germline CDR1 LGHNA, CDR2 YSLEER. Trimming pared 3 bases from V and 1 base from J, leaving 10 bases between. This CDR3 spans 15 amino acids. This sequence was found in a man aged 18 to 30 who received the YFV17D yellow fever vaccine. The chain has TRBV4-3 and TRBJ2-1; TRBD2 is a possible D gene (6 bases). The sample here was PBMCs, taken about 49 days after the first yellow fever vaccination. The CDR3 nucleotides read TGCGCCAGCAGCCAGGCCGGGACTTCCTACAATGAGCAGTTCTTC. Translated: CASSQAGTSYNEQFF.